Listed below are T cell receptor beta chains from one sample, sequenced in a study of preoperative IRX-2 immunotherapy in early breast cancer. Measured with immunoSEQ multiplex PCR; TCRdb has only the in-frame clones, and not every one. Of approximately 34,000 clones in the sample, about 95% were seen once. Sample collection was performed from a patient treated with IRX-2 immunotherapy. The receptors were sampled from a human donor with breast cancer. The CDR3 runs from the conserved cysteine through the conserved F or W. Fields, in order: V gene, D gene, clone size, CDR3 protein. A D gene is named only where the DNA matches it firmly. Clone size, where shown, is once, few, many, or a class for clones that have expanded.

TRBV27,TRBD2,.,CATSGLAGGRNEQYF
TRBV21-1,.,.,CASSKDQTRTPYEQYF
TRBV10-1,.,.,CASSRGEVNEQFF
TRBV19,.,.,CASSIPLRGGDINEQFF
TRBV4-1,.,.,CASSQGAGVYGYTF
TRBV7-2,.,.,CASSLNLGLHEQFF
TRBV30,TRBD2,.,CAWSKPGLAFGTQYF
TRBV6-1,.,.,CASRNPGGLGELFF
TRBV28,.,.,CASRFRTDPSTDTQYF
TRBV5-1,.,.,CASSLGVWGQNTEAFF
TRBV7-9,.,.,CASSFGPPWENTEAFF
TRBV19,TRBD2,.,CASSMLAGVTTDTQYF
TRBV7-8,.,.,CASQRRGLNSPLHF
TRBV5-5,.,.,CASSLLQGDTGELFF
TRBV28,.,once,CASSYTGQYGYTF
TRBV19,.,.,CASSLRGNTEAFF
TRBV5-4,TRBD1,.,CASRSDRLTGYTF
TRBV29-1,TRBD2,.,CSVEGTSAYNEQFF
TRBV19,.,.,CASSLALFSSGNTIYF
TRBV7-3,.,once,CASSSQENTEAFF
TRBV28,.,.,CASSLVRNTIYF
TRBV4-1,TRBD1,.,CASSQRTGGGQPQHF
TRBV14,.,.,CASSHLGGSSSTDTQYF
TRBV9,.,.,CASSSPPGDRPHQETQYF
TRBV9,.,.,CASSVEPGGGRAYEQYF
TRBV5-5,.,.,CASSSMSDGPYEQYF